Below, one T cell receptor (beta chain) is given with its context. CDR1 is SGHVS, CDR2 FNYEAQ, per germline. The CDR3 totals 14 residues. Trimming cost V 10 bases and J 0 bases, with 16 bases left between them. These data belong to a study of OX40 agonist ivuxolimab in advanced cancers. Whole-study context: A mean age of around 66 years, range about 20 to 90, was recorded, and 80% to 90% were male. Among those treated, three patients had partial responses, one with hepatocellular carcinoma and two with cutaneous melanoma.

Blood was sampled at baseline, cycle 4 day 1, and cycle 7 day 1. The table came from immunoSEQ multiplex PCR; TCRdb's copy has only in-frame clones and leaves some out. Found here are 60,000 to 95,000 clones, more than 75% of them singletons; the top ten hold 0.3% to 0.45%. Sequencing used CD4+ or CD8+ T cells sorted from blood, obtained in a trial of the OX40 agonist ivuxolimab. The receptor's source is an adult with an advanced solid tumor such as melanoma, head and neck, liver or kidney cancer. The chain uses TRBV7-6 and TRBJ2-7, with a weak D call TRBD1 (5 bases). The CDR3 spells CATSSTDLSYEQYF. CDR3 DNA sequence: TGTGCCACCTCTTCGACAGACCTCTCCTACGAGCAGTACTTC.